This T cell receptor beta chain was recorded in a study of beta chain features in type 1 diabetes (dated by TCRdb to between 2018 and 2020). Context from the whole study: No differences in mean age, gender distribution, total cell number or subset yield were found between patients and healthy donors. Naive and central memory subsets were obtained from all 30 or so donors, but regulatory and stem cell-like memory subsets were isolated from only 8 patients and 8 healthy donors. The study compared TCRB repertoires of sorted circulating CD4+ T cell subsets between recently diagnosed type 1 diabetes patients and matched healthy donors. A total of roughly 100 million sorted cells were examined across all samples, and the number of cells per subset was strongly correlated with RNA yield.

CDR3 length: 16 amino acids, cysteine to phenylalanine. The retained sequence is limited to the CDR3, 48 bases, with the frame set at the first base. Trimming leaves V shorter by 5 bases and J shorter by 0 bases, with the junction holding 6 bases beyond the gene matches. As encoded in the germline V gene, CDR1 is SGHTA while CDR2 is FQGNSA. The entire amount of isolated RNA was reverse transcribed using the High Capacity cDNA Reverse Transcription Kit, so the sequenced TCRB transcripts were expressed ones. Deep immunoSEQ sequencing was applied to naive, central memory and regulatory T cell samples, giving an average of about 3.6 million total reads per sample. Sorted cells were lysed in RLT buffer, and RNA was extracted using DNase-treated RNeasy Micro or Mini kits according to cell number. Each cell subset was processed on its own to prevent cross-contamination, while patient and healthy donor samples were processed together. TCRB sequences were amplified from cDNA with the immunoSEQ multiplex PCR, producing 87-bp fragments spanning the CDR3 region. Amplicons were sequenced on the Illumina HiSeq platform. Per the original workflow: Synthetic template baselines were used to correct PCR bias computationally, reads within Hamming distance 2 were collapsed together, and singletons that could not be merged were discarded. By aligning reads against IMGT, V, D and J genes, CDR3 length, and insertions or deletions at six rearrangement sites were assigned. Within each subset, clonotype counts were normalized to sorted cell number, and only after that were true diversity and Gini coefficients computed with the tcR R package. The overlap coefficient, calculated on TCRB nucleotide sequences, was used to measure repertoire sharing. Out-of-frame TCRB sequences from naive cells were analyzed as a proxy for the pre-selection repertoire. What TCRdb holds here is the immuneACCESS table cut down to in-frame rearrangements. Part of the clones is not present; checked against another copy, under half of the missing clones reflect an unresolved V gene, and the others are unexplained. V, J and clone size are taken as reported in that table, and D and trimming were inferred from the DNA itself. Here the sample has some 900,000 clones; 15% to 20% occur a single time. Jointly, the top ten make up 0.02% to 0.03% of the sample.

From each donor, a single peripheral blood sample of around 120 mL on average was drawn into heparinised tubes. Using a panel that included CD45RO, CCR7, CD25, CD127, CD95 and CD27, naive, central memory, regulatory and stem cell-like memory CD4+ T cells were sorted on a BD FACSAria II. A purity above 98% was achieved for all sorted populations. PBMCs were isolated right away by Lymphoprep density gradient centrifugation and were stained directly, without culture. So that batch effects would be minimized, each experiment stained and sorted samples in pairs, pairing one healthy donor with one patient. Overall study results and their limits: In all four CD4+ subsets, TCRB CDR3 length was moderately but significantly shorter in type 1 diabetes patients. Patients with type 1 diabetes made fewer insertions and deleted more nucleotides at VDJ recombination sites, implying thymic rearrangement abnormalities. Naive, central memory and regulatory TCRB repertoires appeared to be more alike among patients than among healthy donors. HLA sub-analyses involved small numbers of individuals, so any influence of HLA type on TCRB rearrangement remained unresolved. Shorter templates might be favored by PCR, yet because patient and control samples were amplified and corrected together, any such skew would affect both groups equally. Sequencing cDNA rather than genomic DNA could over-represent highly expressing activated cells, although activation and CD3 levels did not differ between groups.

Notes on this clone: Its antigen remains unidentified. Base qualities are missing; no much larger clone stands one base away.

Input material: naive CD4+ T cells from blood. The cell subset or site label here, explained by the study, means: true naive CD4+ T cells. The V gene is TRBV7-2 and the J gene is TRBJ2-3, with TRBD2 identical over 9 junction bases. The clonotype comes from a woman in her late teens or twenties in good health. The nucleotides read TGTGCCAGCAGCACCAGACTAGCGGCTAGCACAGATACGCAGTATTTT. The translation is CASSTRLAASTDTQYF.